Detailed here is one TCR beta chain. This specimen comes from a study of blood T cell repertoires in COVID-19. The CDR3 is 13 residues long. Trimming left V 2 bases short and J 8 bases short, with 10 bases between. CDR1 and CDR2 from the germline V gene are SGHAT and FQNNGV. The protocol was immunoSEQ multiplex PCR, while the TCRdb copy is restricted to in-frame clones and leaves out a portion. The repertoire holds some 80,000 clones, with about four fifths as singletons. The sequenced sample was peripheral blood. The chain combines TRBV11-2 with TRBJ2-1, with D maybe TRBD2 (6 bases). This receptor was obtained from a woman aged 70-85 years with acute or convalescent COVID-19. CDR3 sequence reads: CASSLPGSHEQFF. In DNA, the CDR3 is TGTGCCAGCAGCTTACCCGGGAGCCATGAGCAGTTCTTC.